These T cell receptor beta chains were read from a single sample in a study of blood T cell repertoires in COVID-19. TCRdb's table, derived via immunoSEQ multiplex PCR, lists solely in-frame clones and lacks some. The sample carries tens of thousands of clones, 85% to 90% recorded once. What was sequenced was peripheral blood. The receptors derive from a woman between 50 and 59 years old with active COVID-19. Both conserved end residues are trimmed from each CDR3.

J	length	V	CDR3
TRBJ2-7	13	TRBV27	ASSPQPSGSHEQY
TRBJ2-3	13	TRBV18	ASSPEGIAGRTQY
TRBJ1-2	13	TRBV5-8	ASIPLLGGNYGYT
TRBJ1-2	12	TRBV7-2	ASSLGTDNYGYT
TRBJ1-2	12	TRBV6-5	ASRRIGAGYGYT
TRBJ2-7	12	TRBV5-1	ASSPDRGRHEQY
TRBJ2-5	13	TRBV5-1	ASSFATGARETQY
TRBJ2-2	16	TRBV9	ASSVERGGLADTGELF
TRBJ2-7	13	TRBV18	ASSPGSAKRFGQY
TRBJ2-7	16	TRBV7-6	ASVPRRGLWGENYEQY
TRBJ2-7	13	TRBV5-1	ASSAGQGASYEQY
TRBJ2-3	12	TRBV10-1	ASSASGSTDTQY
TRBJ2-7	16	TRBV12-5	ASGAVDRWTSGSYEQY
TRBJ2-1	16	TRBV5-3	ARSPNALAGSSYNEQF
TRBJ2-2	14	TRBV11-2	ASTSSGGKNTGELF
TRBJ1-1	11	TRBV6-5	AGTGGGNTEAF
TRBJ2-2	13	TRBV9	ASSERTRGSGELF
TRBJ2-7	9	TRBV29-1	SDRGVYEQY
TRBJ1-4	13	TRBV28	ASSPRQGKNEKLF
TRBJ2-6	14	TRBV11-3	ASSPGRTLGANVLT
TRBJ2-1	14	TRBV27	ASSPPGLAVNNEQF
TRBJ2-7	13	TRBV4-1	ASSPGLADWYEQY
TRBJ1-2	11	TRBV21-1	ASRRKGIYGYT
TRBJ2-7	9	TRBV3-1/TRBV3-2	ASSQSSEQY
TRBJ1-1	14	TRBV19	ASSPQTGRRNTEAF
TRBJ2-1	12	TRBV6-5	ASKAGGAYNEQF
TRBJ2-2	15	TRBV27	ASSLPGLAGAAGELF
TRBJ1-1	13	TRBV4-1	ASSQERIRGREAF
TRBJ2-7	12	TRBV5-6	ASRDSGNSYEQY
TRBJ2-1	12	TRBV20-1	SASPLAKGNEQF
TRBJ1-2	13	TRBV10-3	AIRNGHEINYGYT
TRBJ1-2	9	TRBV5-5	ASSLDEGYT
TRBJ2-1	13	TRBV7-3	ASSLRLAGVNEQF
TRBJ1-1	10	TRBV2	ASSADRGQAF
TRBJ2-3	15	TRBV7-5	ARSERGLAGGADTQY
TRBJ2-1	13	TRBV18	ASSPGQGDYNEQF
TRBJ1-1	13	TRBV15	ATSRDRVHTTEAF
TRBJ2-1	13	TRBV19	ASSINSGSFNEQF
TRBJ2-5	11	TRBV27	ASSGGVVETQY
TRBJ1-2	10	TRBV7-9	ASSSEVAGYT
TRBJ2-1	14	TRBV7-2	ASSSSGTGDYNEQF
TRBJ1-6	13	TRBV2	ASSGGQSIGSPLH
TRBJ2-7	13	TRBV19	ASSYQDRGSYEQY
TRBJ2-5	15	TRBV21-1	ASSKEGTSGMGETQY
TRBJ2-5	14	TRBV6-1	ASSANSGTSQETQY
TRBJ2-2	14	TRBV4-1	ASSQDPQGGTGELF
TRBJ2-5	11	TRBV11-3	ASSRRTGGTQY
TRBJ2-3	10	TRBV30	AWRGTGRTQY
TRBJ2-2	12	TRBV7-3	ASSSTGDTGELF
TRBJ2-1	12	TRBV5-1	ASSYGTSGNEQF
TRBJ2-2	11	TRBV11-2	ASGGANTGELF